Listed below are T cell receptor beta chains from one sample, sequenced in a study of Graves' ophthalmopathy and Graves' hyperthyroidism. TCRdb independently ran MiXCR on the multiplex PCR reads; one entry per CDR3 protein. Of some 520,000 distinct CDR3 sequences listed, 13% to 15% were seen once; the top ten hold approximately 9.8%. The sequencing sample was made of blood. These receptors were taken from a woman under 40 with Graves' ophthalmopathy. Each CDR3 is given with its conserved first and last residue. The order of the fields is J gene, D gene, V gene, clone size, CDR3 DNA, CDR3 protein. A D gene is named only where the DNA matches it firmly. Rows may omit the clone size; those that give it use once, few, many or a size class.

J gene: TRBJ2-7
D gene: TRBD1
V gene: TRBV6-1
clone size: many
CDR3 DNA: TGTGCCAGCTTGGACAGGCTCTACGAGCAGTACTTC
CDR3 protein: CASLDRLYEQYF

J gene: TRBJ2-5
D gene: -
V gene: TRBV11-2
clone size: -
CDR3 DNA: TGTGCCAGCAGCTTATTGACCCCCAATCAAGAGACCCAGTACTTC
CDR3 protein: CASSLLTPNQETQYF

J gene: TRBJ1-1
D gene: -
V gene: TRBV3-1
clone size: many
CDR3 DNA: TGTGCCAGCAGCCAAGAACGAGGAAGCGGCGCTTTCTTT
CDR3 protein: CASSQERGSGAFF

J gene: TRBJ2-5
D gene: TRBD2
V gene: TRBV7-3
clone size: many
CDR3 DNA: TGTGCCAGCACCCTAAGCGGGAGACAGACCCAGTACTTC
CDR3 protein: CASTLSGRQTQYF

J gene: TRBJ1-3
D gene: TRBD1
V gene: TRBV11-1
clone size: many
CDR3 DNA: TGTGCCAGCAGCTTAGCGACCGTGGCTTTCAGGGGGCTCGGAAACACCATATATTTT
CDR3 protein: CASSLATVAFRGLGNTIYF

J gene: TRBJ2-7
D gene: -
V gene: TRBV15
clone size: many
CDR3 DNA: TGTGCCACCAGCCCAAACCGGGGCTACGAGCAGTACTTC
CDR3 protein: CATSPNRGYEQYF

J gene: TRBJ1-2
D gene: -
V gene: TRBV9
clone size: many
CDR3 DNA: TGTGCCAGCAGCGTCGTAGGAGGCTATGGCTACACCTTC
CDR3 protein: CASSVVGGYGYTF

J gene: TRBJ1-2
D gene: TRBD1
V gene: TRBV2
clone size: -
CDR3 DNA: TGTGCCAGCAGTGACCCGGGACAGGGAGTCTATGGCTACACCTTC
CDR3 protein: CASSDPGQGVYGYTF

J gene: TRBJ2-2
D gene: -
V gene: TRBV28
clone size: many
CDR3 DNA: TGTGCCAGCAGGGCTCCTGGGAGGAGGGACACCGGGGAGCTGTTTTTT
CDR3 protein: CASRAPGRRDTGELFF

J gene: TRBJ1-1
D gene: -
V gene: TRBV6-1
clone size: many
CDR3 DNA: TGTGCCATAGGTCTAATCGCCACTGAAGCTTTCTTT
CDR3 protein: CAIGLIATEAFF

J gene: TRBJ2-7
D gene: -
V gene: TRBV15
clone size: many
CDR3 DNA: TGTGCCACCAGCAGTACAGGGAGAAGCGAGCAGTACTTC
CDR3 protein: CATSSTGRSEQYF

J gene: TRBJ1-1
D gene: TRBD1
V gene: TRBV5-1
clone size: -
CDR3 DNA: TGCGCCAGCAGCCCTTTCACAGGGGGTATGAACACTGAAGCTTTCTTT
CDR3 protein: CASSPFTGGMNTEAFF

J gene: TRBJ1-6
D gene: TRBD1
V gene: TRBV12-3/TRBV12-4
clone size: many
CDR3 DNA: TGTGCCAGCAGTTTAAGACAGGGGGCGAGATTCCTCCACTTT
CDR3 protein: CASSLRQGARFLHF

J gene: TRBJ1-2
D gene: -
V gene: TRBV19
clone size: many
CDR3 DNA: TGTGCCAGTAGTAACCGGACAGAGAGTAACTATGGCTACACCTTC
CDR3 protein: CASSNRTESNYGYTF

J gene: TRBJ1-5
D gene: TRBD1
V gene: TRBV12-3/TRBV12-4
clone size: many
CDR3 DNA: TGTGCCAGCAGCTTACAGGGGTTTGAGCCCCAGCATTTT
CDR3 protein: CASSLQGFEPQHF

J gene: TRBJ2-2
D gene: -
V gene: TRBV14
clone size: once
CDR3 DNA: TGTGCCAGCAGCCAGTGGGTTCTTGGCGGGGAGCTGTTTTTT
CDR3 protein: CASSQWVLGGELFF

J gene: TRBJ2-7
D gene: -
V gene: TRBV11-1
clone size: -
CDR3 DNA: TGTGCCAGCAGTCACGGGGGCGGCGAGCAGTACTTC
CDR3 protein: CASSHGGGEQYF

J gene: TRBJ2-5
D gene: -
V gene: TRBV7-3
clone size: many
CDR3 DNA: TGTGCCAGCAGCCCCTCCGGGACACGAAAGGCAGAGACCCAGTACTTC
CDR3 protein: CASSPSGTRKAETQYF

J gene: TRBJ2-2
D gene: -
V gene: TRBV30
clone size: many
CDR3 DNA: TGTGCCTGGAGACTTGCCGGGGAGCTGTTTTTT
CDR3 protein: CAWRLAGELFF

J gene: TRBJ2-4
D gene: TRBD2
V gene: TRBV28
clone size: many
CDR3 DNA: TGTGCCAGCAGTACCGGGGGGGGAGCCAAAAACATTAAGTACTTC
CDR3 protein: CASSTGGGAKNIKYF

J gene: TRBJ2-7
D gene: -
V gene: TRBV12-3/TRBV12-4
clone size: few
CDR3 DNA: TGTGCCAGCACCTTAAGGCGAGGCGGGGTCACCTACGAGCAGTACTTC
CDR3 protein: CASTLRRGGVTYEQYF

J gene: TRBJ1-2
D gene: -
V gene: TRBV7-9
clone size: few
CDR3 DNA: TGTGCCAGCAGCTCTACAATGGGCGGGGACTATGGCTACACCTTC
CDR3 protein: CASSSTMGGDYGYTF

J gene: TRBJ2-7
D gene: -
V gene: TRBV6-2/TRBV6-3
clone size: few
CDR3 DNA: TGTGCCACTTCCGGGAACCCCTACGAGCAGTACTTC
CDR3 protein: CATSGNPYEQYF

J gene: TRBJ2-2
D gene: -
V gene: TRBV28
clone size: -
CDR3 DNA: TGTGCCAGCAGTTTATATTTGCAGCCGTCCGGGGAGCTGTTTTTT
CDR3 protein: CASSLYLQPSGELFF

J gene: TRBJ1-1
D gene: -
V gene: TRBV6-1
clone size: many
CDR3 DNA: TGTGCCAGCAGTGAATCGGCTGATTGGAACACTGAAGCTTTCTTT
CDR3 protein: CASSESADWNTEAFF

J gene: TRBJ2-7
D gene: TRBD2
V gene: TRBV20-1
clone size: few
CDR3 DNA: TGCGGTGCTGACTCCAGACTAGCGGGACTTTACGAGCAGTACTTC
CDR3 protein: CGADSRLAGLYEQYF

J gene: TRBJ1-6
D gene: TRBD1
V gene: TRBV10-3
clone size: many
CDR3 DNA: TGTGCCATCAGTGAGCAGGGGGCTGATAATTCACCCCTCCACTTT
CDR3 protein: CAISEQGADNSPLHF

J gene: TRBJ2-5
D gene: TRBD2
V gene: TRBV12-5
clone size: many
CDR3 DNA: TGTGCTAGTGGTTTTAGGCTAGCGGGGGTCCAAGAGACCCAGTACTTC
CDR3 protein: CASGFRLAGVQETQYF

J gene: TRBJ2-7
D gene: TRBD1
V gene: TRBV11-1
clone size: few
CDR3 DNA: TGTGCCAGCAGCACGAATTCGGGACAGGTGGTATCCTACGAGCAGTACTTC
CDR3 protein: CASSTNSGQVVSYEQYF

J gene: TRBJ2-2
D gene: -
V gene: TRBV12-3/TRBV12-4
clone size: many
CDR3 DNA: TGTGCCAGCACCCGGGGCCTTTTTTTGGGGGAGCTGTTTTTT
CDR3 protein: CASTRGLFLGELFF

J gene: TRBJ2-5
D gene: -
V gene: TRBV28
clone size: many
CDR3 DNA: TGTGCCAGCAGTTTCCGAGGGACGATAACGATGACCCAGTACTTC
CDR3 protein: CASSFRGTITMTQYF

J gene: TRBJ2-7
D gene: TRBD1
V gene: TRBV4-3
clone size: -
CDR3 DNA: TGCGCCATCCTGACAGGGAGCTACGAGCAGTACTTC
CDR3 protein: CAILTGSYEQYF

J gene: TRBJ1-1
D gene: -
V gene: TRBV9
clone size: -
CDR3 DNA: TGTGCCAGCAGCCATCGCAGGGGTATGAACACTGAAGCTTTCTTT
CDR3 protein: CASSHRRGMNTEAFF

J gene: TRBJ1-2
D gene: TRBD1
V gene: TRBV6-1
clone size: many
CDR3 DNA: TGTGCCAGCAGGCCACAGGGGAACTATGGCTACACCTTC
CDR3 protein: CASRPQGNYGYTF

J gene: TRBJ1-1
D gene: -
V gene: TRBV2
clone size: many
CDR3 DNA: TGTGCCAGCAAGTCGCAGCAAAACACTGAAGCTTTCTTT
CDR3 protein: CASKSQQNTEAFF

J gene: TRBJ1-6
D gene: -
V gene: TRBV15
clone size: -
CDR3 DNA: TGTGCCACCAGCTTATCGGGGAAAGGGTCACCCCTCCACTTT
CDR3 protein: CATSLSGKGSPLHF

J gene: TRBJ2-7
D gene: TRBD1
V gene: TRBV2
clone size: few
CDR3 DNA: TGTGCCAGCGGGACAGGAAACGACTACGAGCAGTACTTC
CDR3 protein: CASGTGNDYEQYF

J gene: TRBJ2-7
D gene: -
V gene: TRBV9
clone size: many
CDR3 DNA: TGTGCCATCCCGGATGGCCCCTACGAGCAGTACTTC
CDR3 protein: CAIPDGPYEQYF

J gene: TRBJ2-5
D gene: -
V gene: TRBV12-3/TRBV12-4
clone size: many
CDR3 DNA: TGTGCCACCACATTTATGGGGGAAGAGACCCAGTACTTC
CDR3 protein: CATTFMGEETQYF

J gene: TRBJ2-7
D gene: -
V gene: TRBV5-1
clone size: many
CDR3 DNA: TGCGCCAGCAGCTATCGGGATATACAAGTTGGAAGGGGCGGCCCCTACGAGCAGTACTTC
CDR3 protein: CASSYRDIQVGRGGPYEQYF

J gene: TRBJ2-3
D gene: TRBD2
V gene: TRBV27
clone size: many
CDR3 DNA: TGTGCCAGCAGTCGAGGGACTAGCGGGTGGGCAGATACGCAGTATTTT
CDR3 protein: CASSRGTSGWADTQYF